This entry lists 27 T cell receptor beta chains sequenced from one sample in a study of shared clonotypes between healthy human individuals. Profiling relied on immunoSEQ multiplex PCR, and the TCRdb table lists in-frame clones only, not all of them. Of roughly 2 million clones in the sample, 85% to 95% were seen once. What was sequenced was naive CD4+ T cells sorted from blood. Documented subset: CD45RA+ positively selected. Source of these receptors: a man in his late teens or twenties in good health.

The chain couples TRBV7-9 to TRBJ1-4; possibly TRBD1 for D (6 bases). The CDR3 spans 15 residues. With 1 base removed from V and 8 bases from J, the gap between germline ends came to 14 bases. The V gene's germline CDR1 is SEHNR and CDR2 FQNEAQ (reference sequence). The CDR3 protein is CASSLVAGQREKLFF. CDR3 in DNA: TGTGCCAGCAGCTTAGTGGCCGGACAGAGGGAAAAACTGTTTTTT.

The V gene is TRBV4-1, the J gene TRBJ2-4, with D possibly matching TRBD2 (5 bases). This CDR3 comprises 16 residues. Germline values: CDR1 MGHRA, CDR2 YSYEKL. The V gene lost 0 bases and the J gene lost 6 bases, with 15 bases spanning the gap. The CDR3 coding sequence is TGCGCCAGCAGCCAAGAGGGGAGCACCCGGGGAAACATTCAGTACTTC. Its translation is CASSQEGSTRGNIQYF.

J is TRBJ1-4 and V is TRBV7-9, with D possibly TRBD1 on 5 matching bases. Trimming removed 1 base from V and 8 bases from J, with 17 bases in between. The CDR3 loop spans 16 amino acids. CDR1 and CDR2 (germline): SEHNR, FQNEAQ (reference sequence). CDR3 amino acids: CASSLVVGARQEKLFF. The CDR3 DNA reads as TGTGCCAGCAGCTTAGTGGTCGGGGCGCGGCAGGAAAAACTGTTTTTT.

V gene TRBV9 combines with J gene TRBJ2-7; D is perhaps TRBD1 (6 bases). Germline CDR1 SGDLS, CDR2 YYNGEE. The CDR3 has 16 amino acids. Trimming took off 4 bases at V and 0 bases at J, with 17 bases between the two ends. The CDR3 region has the DNA TGTGCCAGCAGCCCGGACAGCTTACTGATCTCCTACGAGCAGTACTTC. Translating gives CASSPDSLLISYEQYF.

The chain recombines TRBV6-6 with TRBJ1-2; D is uncertain. The V gene's germline CDR1 is MNHNY and CDR2 SVGAGI (reference sequence). The germline V and J ends were trimmed by 5 bases and 8 bases, with 15 bases remaining between them. The CDR3 consists of 13 residues. The CDR3 here is CASSTTATGGYTF. In DNA, the CDR3 is TGTGCCAGCAGTACCACAGCGACGGGCGGCTACACCTTC.

The rearrangement uses TRBV9 and TRBJ2-2; 12 nucleotides agree with TRBD2. Trimming cost V 1 base and J 6 bases; bases outside gene matches: 1. The germline V gene encodes CDR1 SGDLS and CDR2 YYNGEE. The length of the CDR3 is 15 residues. CDR3 sequence (DNA): TGTGCCAGCAGCGTACTAGCGGGAGGGGCCGGGGAGCTGTTTTTT. Translation: CASSVLAGGAGELFF.

The chain recombines TRBV30 with TRBJ1-3, with 8 bases identical to TRBD1. Per the germline V gene, CDR1 is GTSNPN and CDR2 is SVGIG (reference sequence). The CDR3 totals 16 residues. The junction had 6 bases not matched to a gene; V was cut back by 0 bases and J by 2 bases. This chain's CDR3 is CAWSVYGTGTGNTIYF. CDR3 coding DNA: TGTGCCTGGAGTGTATATGGGACAGGTACTGGAAACACCATATATTTT.

This clone is a singleton in its sample. V and J are TRBV5-1 and TRBJ1-1; D ambiguous. This CDR3 comprises 15 residues. Trimming pared 0 bases from V and 1 base from J, leaving 10 bases between. Germline lookup yields CDR1 SGHRS and CDR2 YFSETQ. The CDR3 sequence is CASSLESRQNTEAFF. The CDR3, as DNA: TGCGCCAGCAGCTTGGAAAGCAGACAGAACACTGAAGCTTTCTTT.

The chain recombines TRBV6-1 with TRBJ1-2; 9 nucleotides match TRBD1. The V and J ends lost 6 bases and 6 bases, in that order; junction bases with no gene match: 5. The germline V gene encodes CDR1 MNHNS and CDR2 SASEGT. The CDR3 has 13 residues. The CDR3 DNA sequence: TGTGCCAGCAGCGACAGGGGGTCACATGGCTACACCTTC. It codes for CASSDRGSHGYTF.

In this sample, this clone turned up once. The chain is built from TRBV4-3 and TRBJ1-1; D gene ambiguous. The V end was cut by 0 bases, the J end by 5 bases, with 10 bases between. Germline values: CDR1 LGHNA, CDR2 YSLEER. The length of the CDR3 is 14 residues. The CDR3, as DNA: TGCGCCAGCAGCCAAGACATTGGCATAACTGAAGCTTTCTTT. Encoded protein: CASSQDIGITEAFF.

The rearrangement uses TRBV10-2 and TRBJ2-7; 7 bases map to TRBD1. The germline V gene encodes CDR1 WSHSY and CDR2 SAAADI. V lost 0 bases and J lost 3; bases outside the gene matches: 11. CDR3 length equals 17 residues. CDR3 in amino acids: CASSESVGQVNFYEQYF. The DNA for the CDR3 is TGCGCCAGCAGTGAGTCAGTTGGACAGGTCAACTTCTACGAGCAGTACTTC.

The chain couples TRBV18 to TRBJ2-7; D is possibly TRBD2 (6 bases). In germline, CDR1 is KGHSH, CDR2 LQKENI. Deletions cut 3 bases from V and 5 bases from J, with 14 bases between. The CDR3 is 14 residues long. The CDR3 reads CASSPPDGSNEQYF. CDR3 DNA: TGTGCCAGCTCACCCCCGGACGGGAGCAACGAGCAGTACTTC. Combining the CDR3 with reference TRBV18 and TRBJ2-7 gives the whole variable domain NAGVMQNPRHLVRRRGQEARLRCSPMKGHSHVYWYRQLPEEGLKFMVYLQKENIIDESGMPKERFSAEFPKEGPSILRIQQVVRGDSAAYFCASSPPDGSNEQYFGPGTRLTVT.

This chain connects TRBV7-8 to TRBJ1-5; 10 bases are a match to TRBD1. Germline CDR1 SGHVS, CDR2 FQNEAQ. There are 15 residues in the CDR3. J lost 4 bases, V lost 5 bases, and 5 bases had no gene match. The CDR3 bases are TGTGCCAGCAGCGAGGGGACAGGGGCAAATCAGCCCCAGCATTTT. Protein: CASSEGTGANQPQHF. The full variable domain, completed using reference TRBV7-8 and TRBJ1-5, is GAGVSQSPRYKVAKRGQDVALRCDPISGHVSLFWYQQALGQGPEFLTYFQNEAQLDKSGLPSDRFFAERPEGSVSTLKIQRTQQEDSAVYLCASSEGTGANQPQHFGDGTRLSIL.

V usage is TRBV9 and J usage is TRBJ1-3; D is undetermined. Germline values: CDR1 SGDLS, CDR2 YYNGEE. The CDR3 covers 15 residues. Trimming stripped 4 bases from V and 7 bases from J, with 18 bases between. In nucleotides, the CDR3 is TGTGCCAGCAGCCCTAGCGGGCAGCTGGGGAACACCATATATTTT. Encoded protein: CASSPSGQLGNTIYF.

CDR3 amino acids: CASSFSGGLDTQYF. The CDR3 DNA sequence: TGTGCCAGCAGCTTTTCGGGAGGATTGGATACGCAGTATTTT. The chain employs TRBV5-6 and TRBJ2-3; 7 nucleotides agree with TRBD2. After removal of 2 bases from V and 6 bases from J, the junction contained 6 bases not matched to a gene. The CDR3 is 14 amino acids. Per germline, CDR1 SGHDT and CDR2 YYEEEE.

For this clone: Other nucleotide sequences in the sample specify the same CDR3. The chain joins TRBV5-6 to TRBJ2-1, with TRBD1 matching over 9 bases. The CDR3 length is 15 residues. J lost 4 bases, V lost 1 base, and 3 bases had no gene match. Germline V gene lookup returns CDR1 SGHDT and CDR2 YYEEEE. The CDR3: CASSLSGQGYNEQFF. CDR3 nucleotides: TGTGCCAGCAGCTTGTCAGGACAGGGGTACAATGAGCAGTTCTTC.

The chain uses TRBV9 and TRBJ2-7; TRBD2 matches 9 bases. CDR3 length: 15 amino acids. J lost 4 bases, V lost 4 bases, and 9 bases had no gene match. Germline CDR1 reads SGDLS; CDR2 reads YYNGEE. The CDR3 coding sequence is TGTGCCAGCAGCTACGGCGGGGGGGAAAATTACGAGCAGTACTTC. Translation gives CASSYGGGENYEQYF.

The V gene is TRBV2, the J gene TRBJ2-2; 9 nucleotides align to TRBD2. Looked up from germline, CDR1 is SNHLY and CDR2 is FYNNEI. The CDR3 contains 17 residues. Trimming took 7 bases from V and 6 from J; bases not matched to a gene: 15. The CDR3 loop is CASKLAGVHVYAGELFF. The DNA of the CDR3 is TGTGCCAGCAAGTTAGCGGGGGTACACGTTTACGCCGGGGAGCTGTTTTTT.

This clone appeared once. The CDR3 reads CASSPQGTGTYGYTF. The CDR3 DNA follows: TGTGCCAGCAGCCCACAGGGGACAGGGACCTATGGCTACACCTTC. This chain connects TRBV5-4 to TRBJ1-2, with 9 nucleotides matching TRBD1. The CDR3 extends over 15 amino acids. Germline values: CDR1 SGHNT, CDR2 YYREEE (reference sequence). The J segment lost 4 bases and the V segment lost 4 bases, leaving 8 bases of the junction unmatched.

This clone is a singleton in its sample. This chain uses TRBV4-1 with TRBJ2-1, with D possibly matching TRBD2 (6 bases). This CDR3 has 16 residues. Deletions cut 0 bases from V and 5 bases from J, with 14 bases between. CDR1 is MGHRA and CDR2 is YSYEKL in the germline V gene. The CDR3 sequence is CASSQDLAGGDNEQFF. CDR3 nucleotides: TGCGCCAGCAGCCAAGATCTAGCCGGGGGTGACAATGAGCAGTTCTTC.

The CDR3 DNA follows: TGTGCCAGCAGCAGCGTGCGGGTATGGGAAAATGAGCAGTTCTTC. This translates into CASSSVRVWENEQFF. This chain uses TRBV6-5 with TRBJ2-1; tentatively, D is TRBD2 (5 bases). The CDR3 loop spans 15 amino acids. Trimming left V 6 bases short and J 7 bases short, with 19 bases between. Germline values: CDR1 MNHEY, CDR2 SVGAGI.

The chain couples TRBV11-3 to TRBJ2-7; 8 bases are shared with TRBD1. This CDR3 has 16 amino acids. The V gene's germline CDR1 is SGHNT and CDR2 YENEEA. The trim removed 6 bases at V and 3 bases at J, leaving 13 bases unmatched. The CDR3 nucleotides read TGTGCCAGCAGAGGGCTTTCCGGGGACAGGTGCTACGAGCAGTACTTC. Translation gives CASRGLSGDRCYEQYF.

The chain's CDR3 is CATSIGSGALSTDTQYF. The CDR3 region has the DNA TGTGCCACCAGCATAGGTAGCGGGGCCCTTAGCACAGATACGCAGTATTTT. J is TRBJ2-3 and V is TRBV15; TRBD2 agrees at 8 bases. There are 17 residues in the CDR3. CDR1 and CDR2 (germline): LNHNV, YYDKDF (reference sequence). Germline trimming cut 4 bases from V and 0 bases from J; bases unmatched to any gene: 9.

The chain combines TRBV25-1 with TRBJ1-2; D call uncertain. There are 14 residues in the CDR3. The V end lost 6 bases, the J end lost 3 bases, and 14 bases lay between the germline ends. The germline V gene encodes CDR1 MGHDK and CDR2 SYGVNS. CDR3 loop: CASSLLGRDYGYTF. For the CDR3, the DNA is TGTGCCAGCAGCCTATTAGGGAGAGACTATGGCTACACCTTC.

The V gene is TRBV28, the J gene TRBJ2-1; D gene uncertain. V was shortened by 3 bases and J by 6 bases, with 12 bases between the two germline ends. Germline V CDR1 and CDR2: MDHEN, SYDVKM. This CDR3 has 14 amino acids. The CDR3 DNA reads as TGTGCCAGCAGTTTTCCCCCTTGGGGCAATGAGCAGTTCTTC. As protein: CASSFPPWGNEQFF.

This rearrangement joins TRBV7-9 to TRBJ2-3; 13 bases map to TRBD2. This CDR3 comprises 18 residues. Germline CDR1 SEHNR, CDR2 FQNEAQ (reference sequence). The V gene end was trimmed by 5 bases and the J gene end by 1 base; junction bases not matched to a gene: 9. Written as DNA, the CDR3 is TGTGCCAGCAGCCTCCCCACCGGGACTAGCGGGGGCACAGATACGCAGTATTTT. It yields the protein CASSLPTGTSGGTDTQYF.

The chain has TRBV5-4 and TRBJ2-1; the match to TRBD1 covers 7 bases. With V trimmed by 0 bases and J by 5 bases, 2 bases remained unmatched. CDR1 is SGHNT, CDR2 YYREEE, per germline (reference sequence). CDR3 length: 14 amino acids. In nucleotides, the CDR3 is TGTGCCAGCAGCTTGGTGGGACAGAACAATGAGCAGTTCTTC. Amino acids: CASSLVGQNNEQFF.